This entry is about one TCR beta chain. The antigen is undetermined. The record originates from a study of CXCR3-negative and CXCR3-positive naive CD8 T cells. As for the study in general: The TRB read total, some 140 million, broke down to about 1.5 +/- 0.3 million reads per library.

Regarding the study as a whole: Both of the naive subsets showed about the same high diversity, but memory CD8+ cells had much less. The naive subsets expressed comparable surface CD5, and the authors inferred TCR strength from TRB CDR3 properties.

The method, 5' RACE with UMI labels, was used to prepare the TRB cDNA libraries. From the 5' RACE reads, TCRdb lists one entry per CDR3 protein and no DNA. This repertoire includes 43,000 or so distinct CDR3 sequences. Researchers sorted around 300,000 cells of each CD8+ T cell subset in triplicate. Germline V lookup: CDR1 MGHRA, CDR2 YSYEKL. This CDR3 is 14 amino acids long. The sequenced sample was memory CD8+ T cells from blood. This chain links TRBV4-1 with TRBJ1-2; TCRdb reports TRBD1, a call that lacks DNA to check it against. This receptor was obtained from a human donor in good health. Some clones in this sample may be carry-over from other donors' samples. The CDR3 spells CASSQTPRGDGYTF.